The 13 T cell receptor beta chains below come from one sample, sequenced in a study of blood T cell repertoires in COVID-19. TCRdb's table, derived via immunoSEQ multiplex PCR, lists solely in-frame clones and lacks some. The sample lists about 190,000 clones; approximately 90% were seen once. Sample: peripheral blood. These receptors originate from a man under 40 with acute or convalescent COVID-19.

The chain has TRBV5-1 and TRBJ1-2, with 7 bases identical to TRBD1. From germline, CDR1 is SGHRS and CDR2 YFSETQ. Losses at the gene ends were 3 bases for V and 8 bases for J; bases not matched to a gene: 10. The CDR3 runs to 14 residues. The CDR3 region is CASSSDQGEVGYTF. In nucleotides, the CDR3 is TGCGCCAGCAGCTCCGACCAGGGGGAGGTCGGCTACACCTTC. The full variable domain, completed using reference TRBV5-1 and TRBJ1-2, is KAGVTQTPRYLIKTRGQQVTLSCSPISGHRSVSWYQQTPGQGLQFLFEYFSETQRNKGNFPGRFSGRQFSNSRSEMNVSTLELGDSALYLCASSSDQGEVGYTFGSGTRLTVV.

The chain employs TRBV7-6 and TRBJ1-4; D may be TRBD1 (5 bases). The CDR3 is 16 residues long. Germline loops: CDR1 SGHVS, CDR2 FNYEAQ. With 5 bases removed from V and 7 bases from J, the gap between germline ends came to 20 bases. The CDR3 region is CASSPSWGEEGEKLFF. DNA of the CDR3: TGTGCCAGCAGCCCTAGTTGGGGGGAGGAGGGTGAAAAACTGTTTTTT.

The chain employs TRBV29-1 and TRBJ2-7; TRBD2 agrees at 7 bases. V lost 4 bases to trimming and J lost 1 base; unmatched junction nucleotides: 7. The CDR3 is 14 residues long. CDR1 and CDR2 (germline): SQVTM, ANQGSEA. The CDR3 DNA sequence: TGCAGCGTTGTTGGGCGGGGAGGGTCCTACGAGCAGTACTTC. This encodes CSVVGRGGSYEQYF.

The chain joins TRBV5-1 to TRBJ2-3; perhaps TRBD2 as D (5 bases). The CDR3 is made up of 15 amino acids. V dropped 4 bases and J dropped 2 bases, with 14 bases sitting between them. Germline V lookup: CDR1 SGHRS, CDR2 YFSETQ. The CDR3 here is CASSTLLVATDTQYF. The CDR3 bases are TGCGCCAGCAGCACCCTACTAGTCGCCACAGATACGCAGTATTTT.

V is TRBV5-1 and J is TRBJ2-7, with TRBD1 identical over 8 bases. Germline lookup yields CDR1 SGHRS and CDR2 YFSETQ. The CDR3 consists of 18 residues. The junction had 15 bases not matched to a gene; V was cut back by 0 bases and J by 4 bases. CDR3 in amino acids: CASSLASWPGTGRYEQYF. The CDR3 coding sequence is TGCGCCAGCAGCTTGGCCAGTTGGCCGGGGACAGGACGTTACGAGCAGTACTTC.

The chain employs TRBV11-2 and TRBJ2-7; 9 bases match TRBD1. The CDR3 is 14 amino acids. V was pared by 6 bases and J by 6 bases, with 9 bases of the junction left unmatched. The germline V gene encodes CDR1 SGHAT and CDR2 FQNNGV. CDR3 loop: CASRNKGQGSEQYF. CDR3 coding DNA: TGTGCCAGCAGGAATAAGGGACAGGGCTCCGAGCAGTACTTC.

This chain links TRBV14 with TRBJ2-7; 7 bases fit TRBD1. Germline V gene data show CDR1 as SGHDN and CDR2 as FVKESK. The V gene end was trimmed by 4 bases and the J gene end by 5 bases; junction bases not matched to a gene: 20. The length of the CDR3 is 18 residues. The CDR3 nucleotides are TGTGCCAGCAGCCGGGGAAGGACAGGAGCCTTTTCGTTTGACGAGCAGTACTTC. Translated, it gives CASSRGRTGAFSFDEQYF.

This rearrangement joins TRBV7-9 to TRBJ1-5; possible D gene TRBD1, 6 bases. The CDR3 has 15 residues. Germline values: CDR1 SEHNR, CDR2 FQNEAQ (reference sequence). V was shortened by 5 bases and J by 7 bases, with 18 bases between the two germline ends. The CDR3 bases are TGTGCCAGCAGCCCTGGGTGGGGGGGGCGGCAGCCCCAGCATTTT. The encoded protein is CASSPGWGGRQPQHF.

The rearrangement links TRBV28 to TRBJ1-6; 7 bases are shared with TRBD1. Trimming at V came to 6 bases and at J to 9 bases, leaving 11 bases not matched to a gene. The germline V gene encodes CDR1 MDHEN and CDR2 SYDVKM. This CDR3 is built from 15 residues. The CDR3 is CASSIGSQGSSPLHF. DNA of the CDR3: TGTGCCAGCAGCATAGGGTCACAGGGGAGTTCACCCCTCCACTTT.

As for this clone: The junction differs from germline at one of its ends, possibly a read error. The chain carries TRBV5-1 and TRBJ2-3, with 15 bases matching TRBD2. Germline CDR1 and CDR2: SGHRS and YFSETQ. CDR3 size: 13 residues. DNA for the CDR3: TGCGCCAGCAGCCCGGGACTAGCGGGGGGTTGGGGTTTT. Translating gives CASSPGLAGGWGF.

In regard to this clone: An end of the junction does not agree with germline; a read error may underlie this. This CDR3 reads CASSLAAGRGEQFF. Here the CDR3 DNA reads TGTGCTAGCAGCTTGGCAGCGGGGAGGGGTGAGCAGTTCTTC. V is TRBV7-7 and J is TRBJ2-1; 7 nucleotides agree with TRBD2. CDR1 SSHAT and CDR2 FNYEAQ come from the germline V gene (reference sequence). The CDR3 is 14 amino acids.

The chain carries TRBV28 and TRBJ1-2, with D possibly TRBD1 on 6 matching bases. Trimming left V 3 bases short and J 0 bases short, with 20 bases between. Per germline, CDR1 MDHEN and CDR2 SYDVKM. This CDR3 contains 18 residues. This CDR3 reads CASSLLTLWTAANYGYTF. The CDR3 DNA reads TGTGCCAGCAGTTTGCTAACCCTATGGACAGCGGCTAACTATGGCTACACCTTC.

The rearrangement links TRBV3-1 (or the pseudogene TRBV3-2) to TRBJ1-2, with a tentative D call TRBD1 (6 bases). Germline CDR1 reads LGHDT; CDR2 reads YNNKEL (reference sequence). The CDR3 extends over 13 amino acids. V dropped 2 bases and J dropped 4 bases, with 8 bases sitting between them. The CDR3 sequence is CASSQRRGYGYTF. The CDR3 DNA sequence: TGTGCCAGCAGCCAACGCAGGGGCTATGGCTACACCTTC.